This T cell receptor beta chain was sequenced for a study of T cells in localized non-small cell lung cancer. The study's findings and limits: Measurement of T cell clonality placed uninvolved adjacent lung highest, above the level in tumor. For the top 100 tumor clones, a median around 61 also appeared in adjacent lung.

The CDR3 consists of 13 residues. The ends were cut back, 4 bases at V and 0 bases at J, with 7 bases in the middle. Germline values: CDR1 SGDLS, CDR2 YYNGEE. This clone is termed medium-sized (0.01 to 0.1%). Its antigen is as yet unknown. Additional DNA sequences in this sample encode the identical CDR3. Here immunoSEQ multiplex PCR was the method, and the copy in TCRdb shows in-frame clones only, minus some. The sample lists approximately 47,000 clones, around 86% occurring once. The chain couples TRBV9 to TRBJ1-1; D gene uncertain. The source was PBMCs, collected before any cancer treatment. The receptor was derived from a man aged 35-69 years with stage II lung adenocarcinoma. CDR3 in amino acids: CASSPELNTEAFF. In nucleotides, the CDR3 is TGTGCCAGCAGCCCGGAGTTGAACACTGAAGCTTTCTTT.